The 15 T cell receptor beta chains reported below all come from one sample, sequenced in a study of cytomegalovirus exposure and HLA in healthy donors (dated by TCRdb to about 2017). The receptor library was made with the immunoSEQ multiplex PCR assay. The multiplex PCR relied on a mix of 60 forward primers for TCR Vbeta segments and 13 reverse primers for TCR Jbeta segments. TCRdb obtained this table from immuneACCESS and retained in-frame rearrangements with V and J assigned. These tables miss some clones; where compared with another copy, unresolved V genes account for less than half of the shortfall, and the remainder is unexplained. This sample holds more than 95,000 clones; roughly 79% were observed only once. The ten largest clones add up to roughly 6.2% of the sample. The sample taken for sequencing was PBMCs. Receptors were obtained from a man aged 55 to 69 in good health and CMV-seropositive.

The chain joins TRBV5-1 to TRBJ2-3; weak D call: TRBD2 (6 bases). Germline CDR1 reads SGHRS; CDR2 reads YFSETQ. The CDR3 loop spans 15 amino acids. V lost 0 bases to trimming and J lost 0 bases, with 8 bases between them. Here the CDR3 reads CASSLGGTSTDTQYF. DNA of the CDR3: TGCGCCAGCAGCTTGGGTGGGACTAGCACAGATACGCAGTATTTT.

This rearrangement joins TRBV7-9 to TRBJ1-5, with unresolved D. Trimming cost V 4 bases and J 2 bases, with 3 bases left between them. This CDR3 contains 12 residues. Germline-derived CDR1 and CDR2 are SEHNR and FQNEAQ (reference sequence). The CDR3 nucleotides are TGTGCCAGCAGCTCCGGCAATCAGCCCCAGCATTTT. Its protein is CASSSGNQPQHF.

The chain couples TRBV6-1 to TRBJ1-4; D is ambiguous. Germline CDR1 and CDR2: MNHNS and SASEGT. Trimming left V 5 bases short and J 1 base short, with 11 bases between. CDR3 length: 15 residues. CDR3 in DNA: TGTGCCAGCAGTACACTAGCACGAACTAATGAAAAACTGTTTTTT. Protein sequence: CASSTLARTNEKLFF.

The chain carries TRBV6-5 and TRBJ2-7; D unresolved. CDR1 and CDR2 (germline): MNHEY, SVGAGI. V lost 4 bases and J lost 0, with 7 bases in between. This CDR3 contains 13 residues. CDR3: CASSWQASYEQYF. The CDR3 DNA follows: TGTGCCAGCAGTTGGCAGGCCTCCTACGAGCAGTACTTC.

The chain has TRBV4-3 and TRBJ1-1, with 9 bases aligning to TRBD1. The CDR3 is 19 residues long. Germline V gene lookup returns CDR1 LGHNA and CDR2 YSLEER. The junction had 14 bases not matched to a gene; V was cut back by 3 bases and J by 0 bases. Here the CDR3 reads CASSQIGQGRRGMNTEAFF. DNA for the CDR3: TGCGCCAGCAGCCAGATCGGACAGGGGAGAAGGGGCATGAACACTGAAGCTTTCTTT.

The table lists this clone with a few counts. The chain recombines TRBV6-5 with TRBJ2-7; maybe TRBD1 (5 bases). This CDR3 comprises 15 residues. Germline V CDR1 and CDR2: MNHEY, SVGAGI. Trimming left V 3 bases short and J 9 bases short, with 21 bases between. The CDR3, as DNA: TGTGCCAGCAGTTATTCGGCGCAGGGATTACTTGCGCAGTACTTC. Translated: CASSYSAQGLLAQYF.

The chain employs TRBV5-1 and TRBJ1-2; D gene ambiguous. The CDR3 length is 14 residues. Trimming took off 0 bases at V and 2 bases at J, with 8 bases between the two ends. Germline CDR1 reads SGHRS; CDR2 reads YFSETQ. The CDR3 region is CASSLDGVNYGYTF. The CDR3 region has the DNA TGCGCCAGCAGCTTGGACGGAGTCAACTATGGCTACACCTTC.

V is TRBV5-4 and J is TRBJ1-3; 7 nucleotides align to TRBD1. Germline trimming cut 4 bases from V and 1 base from J; bases unmatched to any gene: 2. The CDR3 sequence is 14 residues long. The germline CDR1 and CDR2 sequences are SGHNT and YYREEE (reference sequence). CDR3 coding DNA: TGTGCCAGCAGCCAGACAGGGTCTGGAAACACCATATATTTT. Protein: CASSQTGSGNTIYF.

The chain is built from TRBV19 and TRBJ2-7; 9 bases align to TRBD1. V trimming: 4 bases; J trimming: 1 base; junction bases outside the gene matches: 14. The CDR3 sequence is 18 residues long. Germline V gene sequence: CDR1 LNHDA, CDR2 SQIVND (reference sequence). The CDR3 region is CASSSVPGGTGRSYEQYF. The CDR3 bases are TGTGCCAGTAGTAGTGTCCCAGGGGGGACAGGGAGATCCTACGAGCAGTACTTC.

V usage is TRBV5-5 and J usage is TRBJ1-1; TRBD1 agrees at 7 bases. V shed 0 bases, J shed 4 bases, and the junction held 12 bases outside the gene matches. The germline V gene encodes CDR1 SGHKS and CDR2 YYEKEE (reference sequence). The CDR3 is 17 residues long. The CDR3 coding sequence is TGTGCCAGCAGCTTGGCCCCGGACAGGCTAGTGAGCACTGAAGCTTTCTTT. It encodes CASSLAPDRLVSTEAFF.

This chain uses TRBV4-1 with TRBJ1-5; D is unclear. V was cut by 0 bases and J by 5 bases, with 5 bases left in between. This CDR3 region has 13 residues. CDR1 MGHRA and CDR2 YSYEKL come from the germline V gene. In DNA, the CDR3 is TGCGCCAGCAGCCAAGAGGGCGATCAGCCCCAGCATTTT. This translates into CASSQEGDQPQHF.

The chain carries TRBV7-2 and TRBJ1-1; perhaps TRBD1 as D (6 bases). Germline CDR1 and CDR2: SGHTA and FQGNSA. Trimming shortened V by 6 bases and J by 6 bases, and 17 bases separated the two germline ends. The length of the CDR3 is 14 residues. The CDR3 protein is CASSRTVKNSEAFF. The DNA for the CDR3 is TGTGCCAGCAGTCGGACAGTCAAGAATTCTGAAGCTTTCTTT.

This chain links TRBV4-1 with TRBJ1-6; D not resolved. Germline values: CDR1 MGHRA, CDR2 YSYEKL. There are 13 residues in the CDR3. Trimming shortened V by 1 base and J by 7 bases, and 5 bases separated the two germline ends. CDR3 loop: CASSQVGNSPLHF. The CDR3 bases are TGCGCCAGCAGCCAAGTCGGGAATTCACCCCTCCACTTT.

This sequence joins TRBV28 and TRBJ2-2; TRBD1 matches at 9 bases. Germline V lookup: CDR1 MDHEN, CDR2 SYDVKM. V dropped 5 bases and J dropped 4; count of bases not matched to a gene: 5. The length of the CDR3 is 15 residues. CDR3 coding DNA: TGTGCCAGCAGTCTGGACAGGGGTGGCACCGGGGAGCTGTTTTTT. Translating gives CASSLDRGGTGELFF.

In its sample, this clone was seen once. V is TRBV11-3 and J is TRBJ1-1; no firm D call. The CDR3 sequence is 13 residues long. V was trimmed by 1 base and J by 1 base, leaving 4 bases between them. Germline-derived CDR1 and CDR2 are SGHNT and YENEEA. The CDR3 DNA is TGTGCCAGCAGCTTAGGTCAGAACACTGAAGCTTTCTTT. It codes for CASSLGQNTEAFF. The complete variable domain, with remaining parts taken from reference TRBV11-3 and TRBJ1-1, reads EAGVVQSPRYKIIEKKQPVAFWCNPISGHNTLYWYLQNLGQGPELLIRYENEEAVDDSQLPKDRFSAERLKGVDSTLKIQPAELGDSAVYLCASSLGQNTEAFFGQGTRLTVV.